Each of the 16 T cell receptor beta chains below was sequenced from the same sample in a study of T cells in Graves' hyperthyroidism and ophthalmopathy. The CDR3 regions of TCR beta were amplified from RNA transcripts. The HTBI set primed first-round TCR CDR3 RT-PCR. MiXCR was run by TCRdb on the multiplex PCR reads, yielding one entry per CDR3 protein. The repertoire has about 52,000 distinct CDR3 sequences, around half of them found once; the top ten carry just over 9%. The sequencing sample was made of blood. The receptors stem from a woman between 45 and 60 years old with Graves' ophthalmopathy.

This clonotype was detected once. The conserved closing phenylalanine or tryptophan is absent in this CDR3, likely reflecting a read error. This chain connects TRBV5-1 to TRBJ2-7; D gene uncertain. The CDR3 totals 13 residues. Trimming took 0 bases from V and 2 from J, leaving 6 bases between them. Germline V lookup: CDR1 SGHRS, CDR2 YFSETQ. The CDR3 region is CASSLDMTYEQYS. In DNA form, the CDR3 reads TGCGCCAGCAGCTTGGACATGACCTACGAGCAGTACTCC.

Of note for this clonotype: A single base separates this from a much larger clone, so it may be a read error. The gene calls are TRBV4-3 and TRBJ2-2, with TRBD2 identical over 10 bases. This CDR3 spans 16 amino acids. CDR1 is LGHNA, CDR2 YSLEER, per germline. The CDR3 region is CTSSQVAGGNTGELFF. The DNA of the CDR3 is TGCACCAGCAGCCAAGTAGCGGGAGGGAACACCGGGGAGCTGTTTTTT.

This clonotype came up many times. The chain links TRBV6-2 or TRBV6-3 to TRBJ1-6; no clear D gene. CDR1 and CDR2 from the germline V gene are MNHEY and SVGEGT. The ends were cut back, 1 base at V and 5 bases at J, with 6 bases in the middle. CDR3 length: 14 residues. Here the CDR3 DNA reads TGTGCCAGCAGTTACTATGCTCATAATTCACCCCTCCACTTT. Translating gives CASSYYAHNSPLHF.

Note on this clonotype: Mismatch with germline at one junction end may stem from a read error. This chain links TRBV9 with TRBJ1-5; maybe TRBD1 (6 bases). The length of the CDR3 is 15 residues. CDR1 is SGDLS, CDR2 YYNGEE, per germline. The CDR3 sequence: CASTGTSSYNEPQHF. The CDR3 nucleotides are TGTGCCAGCACCGGGACAAGCTCCTACAATGAGCCCCAGCATTTT.

This chain connects TRBV20-1 to TRBJ2-7; TRBD2 agrees at 14 bases. J gave up 4 bases and V 5 bases, and 13 bases lay outside the gene matches. Per germline, CDR1 DFQATT and CDR2 SNEGSKA (reference sequence). CDR3 length: 17 residues. CDR3 protein: CSAGSTTSGGAGYEQYF. The CDR3 nucleotides are TGCAGTGCTGGCAGTACGACTAGCGGGGGGGCCGGATACGAGCAGTACTTC.

The sample holds many counts of this clonotype. This chain links TRBV24-1 with TRBJ2-5, with D maybe TRBD1 (6 bases). This CDR3 comprises 18 residues. The V and J ends lost 2 bases and 1 base respectively, with 19 bases between them. Germline assignment: CDR1 KGHDR and CDR2 SFDVKD. The CDR3 here is CATSDSADSAGAQETQYF. Written as DNA, the CDR3 is TGTGCCACCAGTGATTCGGCTGACTCGGCAGGGGCCCAAGAGACCCAGTACTTC.

V is TRBV7-3 and J is TRBJ2-7; D is perhaps TRBD2 (5 bases). Germline V lookup: CDR1 SGHTA, CDR2 FQGTGA. The length of the CDR3 is 13 residues. V shed 5 bases and J shed 4 bases, with 12 bases lying between them. The CDR3 loop is CASSLDGEYEQYF. The CDR3 coding sequence is TGTGCCAGCAGCCTGGACGGGGAATACGAGCAGTACTTC.

The sample holds many counts of this clonotype. The DNA of the CDR3 is TGTGCCAGCAGTGAGAGTTCGGGACCCCCTAACTATGGCTACACCTTC. Its protein product is CASSESSGPPNYGYTF. V gene TRBV6-1 combines with J gene TRBJ1-2, with D possibly TRBD1 on 5 matching bases. There are 16 residues in the CDR3. The V and J ends lost 3 bases and 0 bases respectively, with 14 bases between them. The germline V gene has CDR1 MNHNS and CDR2 SASEGT.

The rearrangement links TRBV7-2 to TRBJ2-1, with TRBD2 matching over 16 bases. The J segment lost 0 bases and the V segment lost 8 bases, leaving 13 bases of the junction unmatched. Germline lookup yields CDR1 SGHTA and CDR2 FQGNSA. CDR3 length: 20 amino acids. Written as DNA, the CDR3 is TGTGCCAGCGGCGCTGACGGGACTAGCGGGAGGGTAAGCTCCTACAATGAGCAGTTCTTC. Translation gives CASGADGTSGRVSSYNEQFF.

This clonotype was counted ten times or more. The rearrangement joins TRBV7-3 to TRBJ1-3, with D unresolved. The CDR3 spans 16 residues. In germline, CDR1 is SGHTA, CDR2 FQGTGA. Between the trimmed V and J ends, which lost 3 bases and 0 bases, there was a span of 12 bases. CDR3 nucleotide sequence: TGTGCCAGCAGCTTCCGAAGATACTTCTCTGGAAACACCATATATTTT. Its protein is CASSFRRYFSGNTIYF.

This rearrangement joins TRBV12-3 or TRBV12-4 to TRBJ2-1; D is uncertain. The CDR3 has 11 amino acids. Trimming removed 1 base at V and 8 bases at J, with 3 bases between. CDR3: CASSLGDEQFF. For the CDR3, the DNA is TGTGCCAGCAGTTTAGGGGATGAGCAGTTCTTC.

The sample holds many counts of this clonotype. This chain links TRBV20-1 with TRBJ1-1; 7 nucleotides line up with TRBD1. Trimming at V came to 5 bases and at J to 0 bases, leaving 6 bases not matched to a gene. There are 14 residues in the CDR3. Germline CDR1 is DFQATT and CDR2 is SNEGSKA (reference sequence). The chain's CDR3 is CSAFRTGMNTEAFF. The CDR3 nucleotides are TGCAGTGCTTTCCGGACAGGAATGAACACTGAAGCTTTCTTT.

This clonotype was detected ten times or more. The V gene is TRBV6-2 or TRBV6-3, the J gene TRBJ2-1; 10 bases line up with TRBD2. CDR3 length: 16 amino acids. Germline-derived CDR1 and CDR2 are MNHEY and SVGEGT. The J segment lost 2 bases and the V segment lost 0 bases, leaving 1 base of the junction unmatched. The CDR3 DNA sequence: TGTGCCAGCAGTTACTCCCTAGCGGGGGCCTACAATGAGCAGTTCTTC. This translates into CASSYSLAGAYNEQFF.

This clonotype was observed many times. The genes are TRBV11-2 and TRBJ2-5; the D gene is possibly TRBD2 (5 bases). The CDR3 loop spans 15 amino acids. CDR1 and CDR2 from the germline V gene are SGHAT and FQNNGV. Trimming removed 2 bases from V and 4 bases from J, with 14 bases in between. CDR3 nucleotides: TGTGCCAGCAGCTTAAAACGGGAAGGGATAGAGACCCAGTACTTC. Its translation: CASSLKREGIETQYF.

In the case of this clonotype: The missing conserved phenylalanine or tryptophan at the end of this CDR3 makes a read error likely. J is TRBJ2-2 and V is TRBV10-3; D may correspond to TRBD1 or TRBD2 (6 bases each). This CDR3 has 15 residues. The ends were cut back, 1 base at V and 8 bases at J, with 14 bases in the middle. From germline, CDR1 is ENHRY and CDR2 SYGVKD. The CDR3 region is CAISEFFTGTGELFS. CDR3 bases: TGTGCCATCAGTGAGTTCTTTACAGGGACTGGGGAGCTGTTTTCT.

Worth noting for this clonotype: This may be a read error: a much more frequent sequence differs by one nucleotide. In this CDR3 the conserved last residue, phenylalanine or tryptophan, is missing, so a read error is likely. This chain joins TRBV6-1 and TRBJ1-3; D remains ambiguous. V dropped 4 bases and J dropped 0 bases, with 13 bases sitting between them. The germline CDR1 and CDR2 sequences are MNHNS and SASEGT. The CDR3 loop spans 16 amino acids. DNA for the CDR3: TGTGCCAGCAGTGTTCGCAAACCGAACTCTGGAAACACCATATATCTT. It codes for CASSVRKPNSGNTIYL.